The entry that follows covers one T cell receptor beta chain sequence. The data originate from a study of CD8 T cells in Susac syndrome. This CDR3 has 13 amino acids. Germline-derived CDR1 and CDR2 are SQVTM and ANQGSEA. The J segment lost 0 bases and the V segment lost 4 bases, leaving 2 bases of the junction unmatched. Random-hexamer reverse transcription was applied to roughly 0.5 to 1 ug RNA. An immunoSEQ multiplex PCR generated amplified TCR beta CDR3 products spanning 54 Vbeta and 13 Jbeta. TCRdb redid the calling of the immunoSEQ multiplex PCR reads with MiXCR, one entry per CDR3 protein. This table holds around 170,000 distinct CDR3 sequences, around 93% found once.

The source of this sequence is a human donor with Susac syndrome. The V call is TRBV29-1, the J call TRBJ2-7; 8 nucleotides line up with TRBD1. The sequencing input was CD8+ T cells from PBMCs. CDR3 sequence: CSVAGQDSYEQYF. In DNA, the CDR3 is TGCAGCGTTGCGGGACAGGACTCCTACGAGCAGTACTTC.